Described below is a single TCR beta chain sequence and its context. As yet, its antigen is unknown. Germline CDR1 reads MNHNY; CDR2 reads SVGAGI (reference sequence). V gave up 5 bases and J gave up 1 base, with 8 bases separating them. CDR3 length equals 13 residues. The data originate from a study of T-cell memory formation after mild COVID-19. TCRdb recomputed calls from the 5' RACE reads with MiXCR, one row per CDR3 protein. Of around 190,000 distinct CDR3 sequences in the sample, about 18% were seen once. Study-wide findings and caveats: Pre-infection memory already had some responding clones, implying cross-reactive memory joined.

This sequence joins TRBV6-6 and TRBJ1-2, with D tentatively TRBD1 (5 bases). This receptor was identified in a man aged 18-30 years who had mild COVID-19 (a few samples of this study predate the infection). Cell type and time point are not known. The material sequenced was PBMCs or a T cell subset sorted from them (not recorded which). The CDR3 here is CASSQGVNYGYTF. The CDR3 DNA reads as TGTGCCAGCAGTCAGGGAGTTAACTATGGCTACACCTTC.